Reported below is one T cell receptor (beta chain). The antigen this receptor binds is unknown. There are no base qualities to consult, and no much larger clone falls within one base. This entry comes from a study of blood T cell repertoires in COVID-19 (TCRdb year 2020). The study in broad terms: Samples covering the acute and convalescent phases of COVID-19 were provided by collaborators in the United States, Italy and Spain. The material from the prospective study consisted of cDNA or gDNA derived from T cells, B-cell-depleted T cells, or PBMCs. Deeply sampled blood TCRbeta repertoires from subjects exposed to, actively infected with, or recovered from COVID-19 were included in the dataset. The repertoires were made available in a free public database intended to serve as a resource for research on the immune response to SARS-CoV-2. Samples were obtained from the ongoing ImmuneRACE study (first 160 participants) and from about 1,300 subjects provided by 6 global collaborators. Sample metadata almost always included a de-identified subject ID, COVID-19 status, age in years and sex. HLA class I and class II types, where available, came from metadata supplied by the sample provider rather than from assay-based typing. Broader findings and caveats from the paper: How much clinical and demographic metadata was included differed by source and by participant, and the metadata was provided uncurated.

Collaborating institutions collected whole blood in K2EDTA tubes following their own protocols. For TCRbeta analysis, collaborator samples were shipped as frozen whole blood, as isolated PBMCs, or as DNA extracted from either sample type. The immunoSEQ Assay, a bias-controlled multiplex PCR, was used to amplify TCRbeta CDR3 regions from genomic DNA. The original pipeline was this. The number of nucleated cells in each sample was estimated by amplification of reference gene primers within the assay. To quantify the absolute abundance of each unique TCRbeta CDR3 rearrangement, sequence reads were collapsed and filtered. Productive Simpson clonality was computed per sample as the square root of Simpson's diversity index over productive rearrangements. TCRdb's version of the immuneACCESS table is confined to in-frame rearrangements and falls short of the full clone set. An unresolved V gene accounts for under half of the shortfall where checked; the remainder is of unknown origin. The D gene and trimming were derived from the DNA, and the V and J assignments and clone size from that table. This sample holds about 96,000 clones; less than 85% were observed only once. The ten largest clones represent roughly a sixth of the sample.

This TCR derives from a woman in her sixties or seventies with acute or convalescent COVID-19. Material: peripheral blood.

The CDR3 corresponds to CASSPQTGSGTGELFF. The DNA reads TGTGCCAGCAGCCCGCAGACAGGGTCGGGCACCGGGGAGCTGTTTTTT. The chain is assembled from TRBV9 and TRBJ2-2, and TRBD1 aligns with 7 junction nucleotides. Unmatched junction bases come to 10, with V trimmed by 4 bases and J by 4 bases. CDR1 SGDLS and CDR2 YYNGEE are derived from the germline V gene. The CDR3 covers 16 residues, taking in both the cysteine and the phenylalanine. Just the 48-base CDR3 DNA is kept, in frame starting at base 1.